Each of the 2 T cell receptor beta chains below was sequenced from the same sample in a study of cytomegalovirus exposure and HLA in healthy donors. The PCR made use of 60 Vbeta and 13 Jbeta primers. The method was immunoSEQ multiplex PCR; TCRdb's version includes in-frame clones alone and lacks a portion of them. The data contain 150,000 to 200,000 clones, 75% to 90% of them singletons. Sequenced input: PBMCs. These receptors all come from a woman aged 18-29 years in good health and CMV-seronegative.

The chain joins TRBV2 to TRBJ2-5; TRBD1 agrees at 10 bases. Germline V gene sequence: CDR1 SNHLY, CDR2 FYNNEI. The CDR3 covers 14 residues. With V trimmed by 9 bases and J by 5 bases, 9 bases remained unmatched. The CDR3 coding sequence is TGTGCCAGTACTAGACAGGGGGCATTGGAGACCCAGTACTTC. This translates into CASTRQGALETQYF.

The chain uses TRBV28 and TRBJ2-1; 9 nucleotides match TRBD2. Germline values: CDR1 MDHEN, CDR2 SYDVKM. The J segment lost 0 bases and the V segment lost 11 bases, leaving 2 bases of the junction unmatched. The CDR3 contains 13 residues. The CDR3 nucleotides read TGTGCCTCGGGACTAGCCTCCTACAATGAGCAGTTCTTC. This sequence encodes CASGLASYNEQFF.